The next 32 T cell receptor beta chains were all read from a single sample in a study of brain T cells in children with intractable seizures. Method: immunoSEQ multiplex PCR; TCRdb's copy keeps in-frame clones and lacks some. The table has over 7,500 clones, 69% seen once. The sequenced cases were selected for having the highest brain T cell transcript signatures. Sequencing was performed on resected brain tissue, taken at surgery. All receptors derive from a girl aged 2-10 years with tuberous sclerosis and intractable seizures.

This CDR3 is CASSFGREGTQYF. CDR3 nucleotides: TGTGCCAGCAGCTTCGGCAGGGAGGGGACCCAGTACTTC. The chain couples TRBV7-2 to TRBJ2-5; 7 bases match TRBD2. Looked up from germline, CDR1 is SGHTA and CDR2 is FQGNSA. The CDR3 is 13 amino acids. V lost 3 bases to trimming and J lost 7 bases; unmatched junction nucleotides: 5. The whole variable domain, remainder taken from reference TRBV7-2 and TRBJ2-5, is GAGVSQSPSNKVTEKGKDVELRCDPISGHTALYWYRQSLGQGLEFLIYFQGNSAPDKSGLPSDRFSAERTGGSVSTLTIQRTQQEDSAVYLCASSFGREGTQYFGPGTRLLVL.

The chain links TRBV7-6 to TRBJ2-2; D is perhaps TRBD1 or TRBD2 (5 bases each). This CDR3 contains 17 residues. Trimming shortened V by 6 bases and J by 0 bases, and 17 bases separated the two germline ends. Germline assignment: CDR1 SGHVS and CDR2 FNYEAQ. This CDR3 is CASSFSPGRANTGELFF. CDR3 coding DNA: TGTGCCAGCAGTTTCTCCCCGGGACGCGCGAACACCGGGGAGCTGTTTTTT.

CDR3 in amino acids: CASSEEGGTEAFF. CDR3 nucleotide sequence: TGTGCCAGCAGTGAGGAGGGGGGCACTGAAGCTTTCTTT. The rearrangement joins TRBV2 to TRBJ1-1, with TRBD1 as a possible D gene (6 bases). Germline V gene lookup returns CDR1 SNHLY and CDR2 FYNNEI. The ends were cut back, 3 bases at V and 4 bases at J, with 9 bases in the middle. The CDR3 contains 13 residues.

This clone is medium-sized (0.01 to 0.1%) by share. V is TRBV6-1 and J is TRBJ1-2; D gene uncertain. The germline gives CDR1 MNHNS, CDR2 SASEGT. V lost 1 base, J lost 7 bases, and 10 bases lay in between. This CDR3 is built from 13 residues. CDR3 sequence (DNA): TGTGCCAGCAGTGAAGGGCGAAGCACTGGCTACACCTTC. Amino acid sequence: CASSEGRSTGYTF.

CDR3 sequence: CASSLRTEQFF. CDR3 DNA sequence: TGTGCCAGCAGCCTACGGACGGAACAGTTCTTC. The chain recombines TRBV5-4 with TRBJ2-1; D gene unclear. V lost 4 bases and J lost 13, with 12 bases in between. Looked up from germline, CDR1 is SGHNT and CDR2 is YYREEE (reference sequence). There are 11 residues in the CDR3.

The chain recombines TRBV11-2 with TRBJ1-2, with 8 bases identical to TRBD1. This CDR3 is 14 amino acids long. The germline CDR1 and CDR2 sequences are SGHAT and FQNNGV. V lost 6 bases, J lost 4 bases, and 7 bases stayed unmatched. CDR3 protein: CASRATGAVYGYTF. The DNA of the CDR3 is TGTGCCAGCAGGGCGACAGGGGCGGTCTATGGCTACACCTTC.

The CDR3 here is CASSPSTDTQYF. As DNA, the CDR3 is TGTGCCAGTAGTCCCAGCACAGATACGCAGTATTTT. The rearrangement uses TRBV19 and TRBJ2-3; D not resolved. CDR1 and CDR2 from the germline V gene are LNHDA and SQIVND (reference sequence). V was cut by 5 bases and J by 0 bases, with 3 bases left in between. The CDR3 is made up of 12 amino acids.

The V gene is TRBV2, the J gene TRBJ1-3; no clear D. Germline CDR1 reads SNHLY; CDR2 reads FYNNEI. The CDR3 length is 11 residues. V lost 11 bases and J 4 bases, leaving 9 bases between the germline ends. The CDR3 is CARLRGNTIYF. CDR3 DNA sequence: TGTGCCCGTTTACGAGGAAACACCATATATTTT.

CDR3 sequence: CAIRALLGGGSDTQYF. The CDR3, as DNA: TGTGCCATCAGAGCCCTATTAGGGGGGGGGTCAGATACGCAGTATTTT. The V and J genes are TRBV10-3 and TRBJ2-3; a weak D match, TRBD2 (7 bases). This CDR3 comprises 16 residues. Trimming took off 6 bases at V and 4 bases at J, with 20 bases between the two ends. Germline assignment: CDR1 ENHRY and CDR2 SYGVKD.

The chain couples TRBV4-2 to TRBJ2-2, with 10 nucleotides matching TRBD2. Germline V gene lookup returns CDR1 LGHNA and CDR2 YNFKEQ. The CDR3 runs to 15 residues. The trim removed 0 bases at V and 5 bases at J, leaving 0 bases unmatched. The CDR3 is CASSQELAGTGELFF. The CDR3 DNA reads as TGTGCCAGCAGCCAAGAACTAGCGGGAACCGGGGAGCTGTTTTTT.

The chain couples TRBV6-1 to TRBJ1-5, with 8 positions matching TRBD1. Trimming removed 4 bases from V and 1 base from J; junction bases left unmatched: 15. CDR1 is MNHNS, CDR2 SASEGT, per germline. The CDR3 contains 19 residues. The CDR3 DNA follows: TGTGCCAGCAGTGCCAGGTTGGTGACAGGGGCTTCGAGCAATCAGCCCCAGCATTTT. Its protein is CASSARLVTGASSNQPQHF.

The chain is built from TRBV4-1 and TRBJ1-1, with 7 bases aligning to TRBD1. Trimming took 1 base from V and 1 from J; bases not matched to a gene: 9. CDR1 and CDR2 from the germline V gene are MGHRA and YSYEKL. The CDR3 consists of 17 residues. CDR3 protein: CASSQAYGGTENTEAFF. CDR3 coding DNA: TGCGCCAGCAGCCAAGCCTATGGGGGGACAGAGAACACTGAAGCTTTCTTT.

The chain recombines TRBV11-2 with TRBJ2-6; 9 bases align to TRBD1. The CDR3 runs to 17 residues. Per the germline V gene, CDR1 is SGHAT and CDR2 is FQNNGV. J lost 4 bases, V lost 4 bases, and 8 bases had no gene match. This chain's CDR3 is CASSSTGTGRGANVLTF. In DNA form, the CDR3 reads TGTGCCAGCAGCTCAACCGGGACAGGGCGAGGGGCCAACGTCCTGACTTTC.

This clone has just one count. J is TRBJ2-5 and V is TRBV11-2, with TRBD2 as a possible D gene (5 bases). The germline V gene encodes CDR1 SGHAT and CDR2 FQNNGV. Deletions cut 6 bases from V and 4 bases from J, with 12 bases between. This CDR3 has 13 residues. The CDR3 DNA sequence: TGTGCCAGCAGTTCCGTTGGGAGAGAGACCCAGTACTTC. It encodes CASSSVGRETQYF.

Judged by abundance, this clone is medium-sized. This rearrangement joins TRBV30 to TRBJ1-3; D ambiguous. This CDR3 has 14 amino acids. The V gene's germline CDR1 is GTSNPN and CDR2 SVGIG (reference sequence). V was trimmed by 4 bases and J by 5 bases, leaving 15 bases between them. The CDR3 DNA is TGTGCCTGGAACGTTGGTGTATTAAGAAACACCATATATTTT. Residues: CAWNVGVLRNTIYF. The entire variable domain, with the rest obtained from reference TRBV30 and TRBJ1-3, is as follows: SQTIHQWPATLVQPVGSPLSLECTVEGTSNPNLYWYRQAAGRGLQLLFYSVGIGQISSEVPQNLSASRPQDRQFILSSKKLLLSDSGFYLCAWNVGVLRNTIYFGEGSWLTVV.

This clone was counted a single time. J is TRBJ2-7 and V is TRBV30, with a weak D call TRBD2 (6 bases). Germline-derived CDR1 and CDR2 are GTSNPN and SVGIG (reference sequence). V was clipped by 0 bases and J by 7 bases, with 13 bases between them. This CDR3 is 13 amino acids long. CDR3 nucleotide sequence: TGTGCCTGGAGTGTACGGGGGATTGGAGAGCAGTACTTC. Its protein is CAWSVRGIGEQYF.

The CDR3 region has the DNA TGTGCCAGCAGTCGGACAGGGAAGTTTGAAGCTTTCTTT. Amino acids: CASSRTGKFEAFF. The chain uses TRBV12-3 or TRBV12-4 and TRBJ1-1; TRBD1 agrees at 8 bases. The V gene end was trimmed by 5 bases and the J gene end by 7 bases; junction bases not matched to a gene: 6. The CDR3 sequence is 13 residues long.

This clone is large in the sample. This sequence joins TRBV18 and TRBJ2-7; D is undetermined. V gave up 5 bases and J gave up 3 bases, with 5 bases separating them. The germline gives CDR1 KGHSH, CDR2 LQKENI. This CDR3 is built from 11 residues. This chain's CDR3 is CASSNVYEQYF. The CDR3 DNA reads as TGTGCCAGCTCAAACGTCTACGAGCAGTACTTC.

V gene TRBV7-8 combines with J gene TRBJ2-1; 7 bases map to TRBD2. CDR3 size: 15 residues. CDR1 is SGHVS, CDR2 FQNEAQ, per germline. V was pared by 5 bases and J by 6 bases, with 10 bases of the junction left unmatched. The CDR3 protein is CASSQLGGTGNEQFF. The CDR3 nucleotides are TGTGCCAGCAGCCAGTTGGGGGGGACGGGCAATGAGCAGTTCTTC.

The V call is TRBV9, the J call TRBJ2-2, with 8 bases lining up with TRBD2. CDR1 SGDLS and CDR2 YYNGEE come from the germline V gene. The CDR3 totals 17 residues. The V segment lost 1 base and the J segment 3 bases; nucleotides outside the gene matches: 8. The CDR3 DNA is TGTGCCAGCAGCGTATCTTCGGGACTAGGTTACACCGGGGAGCTGTTTTTT. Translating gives CASSVSSGLGYTGELFF.

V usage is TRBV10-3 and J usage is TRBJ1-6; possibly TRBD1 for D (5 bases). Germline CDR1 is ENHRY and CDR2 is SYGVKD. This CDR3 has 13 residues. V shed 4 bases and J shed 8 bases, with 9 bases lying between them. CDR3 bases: TGTGCCATCAGTGGGGACGGAGATTCACCCCTCCACTTT. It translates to CAISGDGDSPLHF.

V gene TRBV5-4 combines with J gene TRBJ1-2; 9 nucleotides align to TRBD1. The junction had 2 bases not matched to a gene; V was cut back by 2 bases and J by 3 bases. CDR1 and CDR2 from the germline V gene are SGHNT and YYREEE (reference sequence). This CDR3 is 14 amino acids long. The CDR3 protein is CASSLQGADYGYTF. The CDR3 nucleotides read TGTGCCAGCAGCTTACAGGGGGCGGACTATGGCTACACCTTC.

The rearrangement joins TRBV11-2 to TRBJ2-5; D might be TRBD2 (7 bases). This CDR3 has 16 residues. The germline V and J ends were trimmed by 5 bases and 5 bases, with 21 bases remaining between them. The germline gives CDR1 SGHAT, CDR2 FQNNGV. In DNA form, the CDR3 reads TGTGCCAGCAGCCTAGGGGGGCGGGGGAGGAAGGAGACCCAGTACTTC. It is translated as CASSLGGRGRKETQYF.

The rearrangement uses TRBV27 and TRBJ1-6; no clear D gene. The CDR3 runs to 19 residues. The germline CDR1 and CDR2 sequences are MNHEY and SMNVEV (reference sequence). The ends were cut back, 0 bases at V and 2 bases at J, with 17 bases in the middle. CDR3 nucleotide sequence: TGTGCCAGCAGTTTATCGTGGGCAGGCGAGGTCCCCTATAATTCACCCCTCCACTTT. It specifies CASSLSWAGEVPYNSPLHF.

This chain's CDR3 is CAIKGSAGYTF. CDR3 bases: TGTGCCATCAAGGGTTCCGCTGGCTACACCTTC. The chain combines TRBV10-3 with TRBJ1-2; D gene ambiguous. Germline CDR1 and CDR2: ENHRY and SYGVKD. Trimming pared 7 bases from V and 7 bases from J, leaving 10 bases between. The CDR3 sequence is 11 residues long.

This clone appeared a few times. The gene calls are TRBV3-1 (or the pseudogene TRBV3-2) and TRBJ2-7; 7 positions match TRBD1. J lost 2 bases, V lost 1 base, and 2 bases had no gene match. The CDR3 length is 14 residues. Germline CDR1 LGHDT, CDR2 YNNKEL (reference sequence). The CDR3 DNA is TGTGCCAGCAGCCAAGGGACAGGCACCTACGAGCAGTACGTC. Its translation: CASSQGTGTYEQYV.

This chain's CDR3 is CATSDSEDTQYF. The CDR3 bases are TGTGCCACCAGTGATTCGGAGGATACGCAGTATTTT. The rearrangement links TRBV24-1 to TRBJ2-3; D unclear. Germline CDR1 is KGHDR and CDR2 is SFDVKD. The CDR3 has 12 amino acids. Trimming stripped 2 bases from V and 6 bases from J, with 5 bases between.

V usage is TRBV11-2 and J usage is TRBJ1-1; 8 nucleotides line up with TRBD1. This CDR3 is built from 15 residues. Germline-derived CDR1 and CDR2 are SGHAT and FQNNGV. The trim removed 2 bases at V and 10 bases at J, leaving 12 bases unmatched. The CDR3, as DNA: TGTGCCAGCAGCTTATCACGTGGTCCAACAGGGGGAGCTTTCTTT. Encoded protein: CASSLSRGPTGGAFF. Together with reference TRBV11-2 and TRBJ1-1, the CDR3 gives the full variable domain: EAGVAQSPRYKIIEKRQSVAFWCNPISGHATLYWYQQILGQGPKLLIQFQNNGVVDDSQLPKDRFSAERLKGVDSTLKIQPAKLEDSAVYLCASSLSRGPTGGAFFGQGTRLTVV.

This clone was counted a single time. The CDR3 loop reads CASGLGPYEQYF. The CDR3, as DNA: TGTGCTAGTGGTTTGGGGCCTTACGAGCAGTACTTC. This chain uses TRBV12-5 with TRBJ2-7; D is undetermined. This CDR3 spans 12 amino acids. Germline V CDR1 and CDR2: LGHNT, FRNRAP. V was clipped by 1 base and J by 4 bases, with 5 bases between them.

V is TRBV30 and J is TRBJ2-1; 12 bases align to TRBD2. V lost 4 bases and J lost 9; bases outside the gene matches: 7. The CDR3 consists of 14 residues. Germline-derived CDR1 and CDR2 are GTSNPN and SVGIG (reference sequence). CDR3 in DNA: TGTGCCTGGACACCTAGCGGGGGGGCCAGTGAGCAGTTCTTC. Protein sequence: CAWTPSGGASEQFF. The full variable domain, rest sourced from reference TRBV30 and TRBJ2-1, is SQTIHQWPATLVQPVGSPLSLECTVEGTSNPNLYWYRQAAGRGLQLLFYSVGIGQISSEVPQNLSASRPQDRQFILSSKKLLLSDSGFYLCAWTPSGGASEQFFGPGTRLTVL.

For the CDR3, the DNA is TGTGCCAGCAGTGGCCGGCCCTATGGCTACACCTTC. Amino acids: CASSGRPYGYTF. V gene TRBV11-2 combines with J gene TRBJ1-2; no reliable D call. The length of the CDR3 is 12 residues. The germline V gene encodes CDR1 SGHAT and CDR2 FQNNGV. V was clipped by 6 bases and J by 4 bases, with 9 bases between them. Complete variable domain (other parts from reference TRBV11-2 and TRBJ1-2): EAGVAQSPRYKIIEKRQSVAFWCNPISGHATLYWYQQILGQGPKLLIQFQNNGVVDDSQLPKDRFSAERLKGVDSTLKIQPAKLEDSAVYLCASSGRPYGYTFGSGTRLTVV.

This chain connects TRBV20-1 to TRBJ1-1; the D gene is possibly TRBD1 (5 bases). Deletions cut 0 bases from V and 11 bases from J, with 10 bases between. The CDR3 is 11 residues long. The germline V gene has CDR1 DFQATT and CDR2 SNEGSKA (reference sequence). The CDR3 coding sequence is TGCAGTGCTAGAGACCGGGAGGGGGCTTTCTTT. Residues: CSARDREGAFF.